The rows below give T cell receptor beta chains drawn from one sample of a study of blood T cells in healthy people across ages. TCRdb analysed the 5' RACE reads with MiXCR anew, one entry per CDR3 protein. Found here are approximately 830,000 distinct CDR3 sequences, 60% to 80% of them singletons; the top ten hold about a quarter. The sequencing input was blood. The receptors were sampled from a man aged 25-40 years in good health. Each CDR3 is given with its conserved first and last residue. The D gene is left open where the match is weak. A row's size may be missing; if present it is once, few, many or a size class.

CDR3aa: CATSRVLRRRQNNEQFF; CDR3nt: TGTGCCACCAGCAGAGTTCTCCGGCGTCGGCAGAACAATGAGCAGTTCTTC; abundance: .; v_gene: TRBV15; d_gene: .; j_gene: TRBJ2-1
CDR3aa: CASSANPRTETNEKLFF; CDR3nt: TGTGCCAGCAGCGCCAACCCCAGGACGGAAACTAATGAAAAACTGTTTTTT; abundance: .; v_gene: TRBV9; d_gene: .; j_gene: TRBJ1-4
CDR3aa: CASRGGQGLTPPYNEQFF; CDR3nt: TGCGCCAGCAGGGGAGGGCAGGGCCTCACGCCCCCTTACAATGAGCAGTTCTTC; abundance: .; v_gene: TRBV5-1; d_gene: TRBD2; j_gene: TRBJ2-1
CDR3aa: CASSQDPENTGELFF; CDR3nt: TGCGCCAGCAGCCAAGATCCAGAGAACACCGGGGAGCTGTTTTTT; abundance: .; v_gene: TRBV4-1; d_gene: .; j_gene: TRBJ2-2
CDR3aa: CSADSPGQGSYEQYF; CDR3nt: TGCAGTGCAGACTCCCCGGGACAGGGGTCCTACGAGCAGTACTTC; abundance: .; v_gene: TRBV20-1; d_gene: TRBD1; j_gene: TRBJ2-7
CDR3aa: CASSARGAYEQYF; CDR3nt: TGTGCCAGCAGCGCAAGAGGGGCTTACGAGCAGTACTTC; abundance: few; v_gene: TRBV9; d_gene: .; j_gene: TRBJ2-7
CDR3aa: CASSLQDLSTDTQYF; CDR3nt: TGTGCCAGCAGCTTGCAAGATTTAAGCACAGATACGCAGTATTTT; abundance: .; v_gene: TRBV7-2; d_gene: .; j_gene: TRBJ2-3
CDR3aa: CASSFGQGSNEQYF; CDR3nt: TGCGCCAGCAGCTTTGGTCAGGGTAGCAATGAGCAGTACTTC; abundance: .; v_gene: TRBV5-1; d_gene: .; j_gene: TRBJ2-5
CDR3aa: CASSYSTPTNEKLFF; CDR3nt: TGTGCCAGCAGTTACTCGACACCAACTAATGAAAAACTGTTTTTT; abundance: .; v_gene: TRBV6-6; d_gene: .; j_gene: TRBJ1-4
CDR3aa: CASNRDEQYF; CDR3nt: TGTGCCAGCAACAGGGACGAGCAGTACTTC; abundance: .; v_gene: TRBV6-4; d_gene: .; j_gene: TRBJ2-7
CDR3aa: CASYGGYQETQYF; CDR3nt: TGTGCCAGTTACGGGGGATATCAAGAGACCCAGTACTTC; abundance: .; v_gene: TRBV25-1; d_gene: .; j_gene: TRBJ2-5
CDR3aa: CASSYRRGSTDTQYF; CDR3nt: TGTGCCAGCAGTTACAGGCGGGGGAGCACAGATACGCAGTATTTT; abundance: .; v_gene: TRBV6-6; d_gene: TRBD2; j_gene: TRBJ2-3
CDR3aa: CSAIVQHLYGYTF; CDR3nt: TGCAGTGCTATTGTACAGCACCTCTATGGCTACACCTTC; abundance: .; v_gene: TRBV20-1; d_gene: .; j_gene: TRBJ1-2
CDR3aa: CASSLLDRTDTQYF; CDR3nt: TGTGCCAGCAGCCTCCTGGACCGCACAGATACGCAGTATTTT; abundance: .; v_gene: TRBV6-6; d_gene: .; j_gene: TRBJ2-3
CDR3aa: CASSQRQGNSPLHF; CDR3nt: TGTGCCAGCAGTCAAAGACAGGGGAATTCACCCCTCCACTTT; abundance: .; v_gene: TRBV7-2; d_gene: TRBD1; j_gene: TRBJ1-6
CDR3aa: CASSERYTPYGYTF; CDR3nt: TGTGCCAGCAGTGAGAGGTACACGCCATATGGCTACACCTTC; abundance: .; v_gene: TRBV25-1; d_gene: .; j_gene: TRBJ1-2
CDR3aa: CASSPRGGEEQYF; CDR3nt: TGTGCCAGCAGCCCCCGGGGCGGGGAGGAGCAGTACTTC; abundance: .; v_gene: TRBV9; d_gene: .; j_gene: TRBJ2-7
CDR3aa: CASSYSKTSGYYTGELFF; CDR3nt: TGTGCCAGCAGTTACTCGAAGACTAGCGGGTACTACACCGGGGAGCTGTTTTTT; abundance: .; v_gene: TRBV6-2/TRBV6-3; d_gene: TRBD2; j_gene: TRBJ2-2
CDR3aa: CASTEDRGDTQYF; CDR3nt: TGTGCCAGCACCGAGGACAGGGGAGATACGCAGTATTTT; abundance: .; v_gene: TRBV28; d_gene: TRBD1; j_gene: TRBJ2-3
CDR3aa: CASSQRQSGGGYTF; CDR3nt: TGTGCCAGCAGCCAAAGACAGTCCGGAGGCGGCTACACCTTC; abundance: .; v_gene: TRBV3-1; d_gene: .; j_gene: TRBJ1-2
CDR3aa: CASSFGEAYDQYF; CDR3nt: TGTGCCAGCAGTTTTGGTGAGGCCTACGATCAGTACTTC; abundance: .; v_gene: TRBV12-3/TRBV12-4; d_gene: .; j_gene: TRBJ2-7
CDR3aa: CASRSGPHTEAFF; CDR3nt: TGTGCCAGCAGATCCGGACCTCACACTGAAGCTTTCTTT; abundance: many; v_gene: TRBV6-5; d_gene: .; j_gene: TRBJ1-1
CDR3aa: CASSQDGGRLNEQFF; CDR3nt: TGTGCCAGCAGCCAAGATGGGGGGCGGTTGAATGAGCAGTTCTTC; abundance: .; v_gene: TRBV4-2; d_gene: .; j_gene: TRBJ2-1
CDR3aa: CASGGDGGPYSPLHF; CDR3nt: TGTGCCAGCGGGGGAGACGGCGGCCCTTATTCACCCCTCCACTTT; abundance: few; v_gene: TRBV7-9; d_gene: .; j_gene: TRBJ1-6
CDR3aa: CASSQDRTKWGEQYF; CDR3nt: TGTGCCAGCAGCCAAGATAGGACTAAGTGGGGTGAGCAGTACTTC; abundance: .; v_gene: TRBV4-2; d_gene: .; j_gene: TRBJ2-7
CDR3aa: CSVRLDTQYF; CDR3nt: TGCAGCGTTCGTTTAGATACGCAGTATTTT; abundance: few; v_gene: TRBV29-1; d_gene: .; j_gene: TRBJ2-3
CDR3aa: CASSWTGEQFF; CDR3nt: TGTGCCAGCAGCTGGACCGGTGAGCAGTTCTTC; abundance: .; v_gene: TRBV5-6; d_gene: .; j_gene: TRBJ2-1
CDR3aa: CASSRAGGRGDEQFF; CDR3nt: TGTGCCAGCAGCCGAGCGGGGGGGCGTGGCGATGAGCAGTTCTTC; abundance: .; v_gene: TRBV7-3; d_gene: TRBD2; j_gene: TRBJ2-1
CDR3aa: CASSLQVATNEKLFF; CDR3nt: TGTGCCAGCAGCTTACAGGTTGCAACTAATGAAAAACTGTTTTTT; abundance: .; v_gene: TRBV7-2; d_gene: .; j_gene: TRBJ1-4
CDR3aa: CASSLGFEGKSYEQYF; CDR3nt: TGTGCCAGCAGCTTGGGGTTTGAGGGTAAGAGCTACGAGCAGTACTTC; abundance: .; v_gene: TRBV5-6; d_gene: .; j_gene: TRBJ2-7
CDR3aa: CASRSLNGYTF; CDR3nt: TGTGCCAGCAGGTCATTAAATGGCTACACCTTC; abundance: .; v_gene: TRBV7-9; d_gene: .; j_gene: TRBJ1-2
CDR3aa: CASSLGRTSYNEQFF; CDR3nt: TGTGCCAGCAGTTTAGGCCGTACCTCCTACAATGAGCAGTTCTTC; abundance: .; v_gene: TRBV27; d_gene: .; j_gene: TRBJ2-1
CDR3aa: CASSQRDGVEDEQYF; CDR3nt: TGTGCCAGCAGCCAACGGGACGGGGTTGAGGACGAGCAGTACTTC; abundance: .; v_gene: TRBV4-2; d_gene: .; j_gene: TRBJ2-7
CDR3aa: CASSNGRGTYDYTF; CDR3nt: TGTGCCAGCAGCAACGGCAGGGGCACCTATGACTACACCTTC; abundance: .; v_gene: TRBV4-2; d_gene: .; j_gene: TRBJ1-2
CDR3aa: CASSWRTAATNEKLFF; CDR3nt: TGCGCCAGCAGCTGGAGGACGGCAGCAACTAATGAAAAACTGTTTTTT; abundance: .; v_gene: TRBV5-1; d_gene: .; j_gene: TRBJ1-4
CDR3aa: CASSFLNSGANVLTF; CDR3nt: TGTGCCAGCAGCTTCCTCAACTCTGGGGCCAACGTCCTGACTTTC; abundance: few; v_gene: TRBV11-2; d_gene: .; j_gene: TRBJ2-6
CDR3aa: CASRSPSGGLGDTQYF; CDR3nt: TGTGCCAGCAGATCCCCTAGCGGGGGGTTGGGAGATACGCAGTATTTT; abundance: .; v_gene: TRBV7-8; d_gene: TRBD2; j_gene: TRBJ2-3
CDR3aa: CASSQGVWDPSYEQYF; CDR3nt: TGTGCCAGCAGCCAAGGGGTCTGGGATCCCTCCTACGAGCAGTACTTC; abundance: .; v_gene: TRBV3-1; d_gene: .; j_gene: TRBJ2-7
CDR3aa: CASKEVHQETQYF; CDR3nt: TGTGCCAGCAAGGAGGTCCACCAAGAGACCCAGTACTTC; abundance: once; v_gene: TRBV6-2/TRBV6-3; d_gene: .; j_gene: TRBJ2-5
CDR3aa: CSGKTANTEAFF; CDR3nt: TGCAGCGGGAAGACAGCGAACACTGAAGCTTTCTTT; abundance: few; v_gene: TRBV29-1; d_gene: .; j_gene: TRBJ1-1
CDR3aa: CASSYSAGILGHEQFF; CDR3nt: TGTGCCAGCAGTTACTCAGCTGGAATTCTGGGCCATGAGCAGTTCTTC; abundance: .; v_gene: TRBV6-2/TRBV6-3; d_gene: .; j_gene: TRBJ2-1
CDR3aa: CASSATGESSPLHF; CDR3nt: TGTGCCAGCAGCGCAACAGGGGAGTCGTCACCCCTCCACTTT; abundance: .; v_gene: TRBV7-9; d_gene: TRBD1; j_gene: TRBJ1-6
CDR3aa: CSASVDSPLHF; CDR3nt: TGCAGTGCTAGTGTTGATTCACCCCTCCACTTT; abundance: .; v_gene: TRBV20-1; d_gene: .; j_gene: TRBJ1-6
CDR3aa: CASSLPGLAGDTQYF; CDR3nt: TGTGCCAGCAGCCTCCCAGGACTAGCGGGGGATACGCAGTATTTT; abundance: .; v_gene: TRBV3-1; d_gene: TRBD2; j_gene: TRBJ2-3
CDR3aa: CASSLEDGDEQYF; CDR3nt: TGCGCCAGCAGCTTGGAGGACGGGGACGAGCAGTACTTC; abundance: few; v_gene: TRBV5-1; d_gene: .; j_gene: TRBJ2-7
CDR3aa: CASTFEAGIGYQETQYF; CDR3nt: TGTGCCAGCACCTTTGAAGCGGGCATCGGGTACCAAGAGACCCAGTACTTC; abundance: few; v_gene: TRBV12-3/TRBV12-4; d_gene: .; j_gene: TRBJ2-5
CDR3aa: CTSSGGLGTDTQYF; CDR3nt: TGTACCAGCAGTGGCGGTTTGGGGACAGATACGCAGTATTTT; abundance: once; v_gene: TRBV12-3/TRBV12-4; d_gene: .; j_gene: TRBJ2-3
CDR3aa: CASSQLASGGYNEQFF; CDR3nt: TGCGCCAGCAGCCAATTGGCTAGCGGGGGGTACAATGAGCAGTTCTTC; abundance: .; v_gene: TRBV4-3; d_gene: TRBD2; j_gene: TRBJ2-1
CDR3aa: CATSRMGTGPGNEQFF; CDR3nt: TGTGCCACCAGCAGAATGGGAACAGGGCCTGGCAATGAGCAGTTCTTC; abundance: .; v_gene: TRBV15; d_gene: .; j_gene: TRBJ2-1
CDR3aa: CASSQELRSRWVIQYF; CDR3nt: TGCGCCAGCAGCCAAGAGTTACGTTCGCGGTGGGTCATTCAGTACTTC; abundance: few; v_gene: TRBV4-3; d_gene: .; j_gene: TRBJ2-4
CDR3aa: CAIRQGTDTQYF; CDR3nt: TGTGCCATCAGGCAGGGAACAGATACGCAGTATTTT; abundance: few; v_gene: TRBV10-3; d_gene: .; j_gene: TRBJ2-3
CDR3aa: CASSLATDRLRRWYF; CDR3nt: TGCGCCAGCAGCTTGGCAACGGACAGGCTAAGGCGGTGGTACTTC; abundance: .; v_gene: TRBV5-1; d_gene: TRBD1; j_gene: TRBJ2-5
CDR3aa: CASSQDGTSVNTDTQYF; CDR3nt: TGCGCCAGCAGCCAAGATGGGACTAGCGTGAACACAGATACGCAGTATTTT; abundance: once; v_gene: TRBV4-1; d_gene: TRBD2; j_gene: TRBJ2-3